This passage covers 29 T cell receptor beta chains from one sample sequenced in a study of cytomegalovirus exposure and HLA in healthy donors. Assay: immunoSEQ multiplex PCR; the TCRdb copy retains only in-frame clones and omits some. The sample contains roughly 100,000 clones, about 95% of which appear only once. The sequencing sample was made of PBMCs. These TCRs come from a woman aged 18-30 years in good health and CMV-seronegative.

This clone showed up just a few times. The chain uses TRBV29-1 and TRBJ1-3; 7 bases fit TRBD1. CDR3 length: 15 residues. J gave up 4 bases and V 7 bases, and 13 bases lay outside the gene matches. The germline V gene encodes CDR1 SQVTM and CDR2 ANQGSEA. CDR3 region: CSAGDRQGEGNTIYF. The CDR3 nucleotides are TGCAGCGCTGGGGACCGACAGGGTGAAGGAAACACCATATATTTT.

V gene TRBV7-6 combines with J gene TRBJ2-1, with a weak D call TRBD2 (6 bases). Trimming shortened V by 5 bases and J by 4 bases, and 18 bases separated the two germline ends. The CDR3 extends over 16 amino acids. CDR1 is SGHVS and CDR2 is FNYEAQ in the germline V gene. Written as DNA, the CDR3 is TGTGCCAGCAGCATCCTTAGCGGAACCCATTACAATGAGCAGTTCTTC. Protein: CASSILSGTHYNEQFF. Full variable domain (rest looked up from reference TRBV7-6 and TRBJ2-1): GAGVSQSPRYKVTKRGQDVALRCDPISGHVSLYWYRQALGQGPEFLTYFNYEAQQDKSGLPNDRFSAERPEGSISTLTIQRTEQRDSAMYRCASSILSGTHYNEQFFGPGTRLTVL.

J is TRBJ2-7 and V is TRBV4-1, with a possible D match to TRBD2 (6 bases). V was clipped by 4 bases and J by 6 bases, with 13 bases between them. Per the germline V gene, CDR1 is MGHRA and CDR2 is YSYEKL. There are 13 residues in the CDR3. DNA of the CDR3: TGCGCCAGCAGCCCCTCGTGGGGAGGCGAGCAGTACTTC. Translation: CASSPSWGGEQYF.

The chain has TRBV11-2 and TRBJ2-7, with 11 nucleotides matching TRBD2. Germline CDR1 reads SGHAT; CDR2 reads FQNNGV. The CDR3 runs 16 residues. Germline trimming cut 5 bases from V and 3 bases from J; bases unmatched to any gene: 9. CDR3: CASSRPATSGSYEQYF. CDR3 nucleotides: TGTGCCAGCAGCCGCCCGGCTACTAGCGGGAGCTACGAGCAGTACTTC.

The chain couples TRBV7-8 to TRBJ2-1, with D maybe TRBD2 (5 bases). V lost 2 bases, J lost 6 bases, and 11 bases lay in between. CDR1 and CDR2 (germline): SGHVS, FQNEAQ. This CDR3 is built from 14 residues. CDR3: CASSLRGSGNEQFF. In nucleotides, the CDR3 is TGTGCCAGCAGCTTAAGAGGGAGCGGCAATGAGCAGTTCTTC.

CDR3 DNA sequence: TGTGCCAGTAGTATCGCATACAGGGTCGAGCAGTACTTC. As protein: CASSIAYRVEQYF. The gene calls are TRBV19 and TRBJ2-7; tentative D call: TRBD1 (6 bases). The CDR3 consists of 13 residues. Germline V gene lookup returns CDR1 LNHDA and CDR2 SQIVND (reference sequence). Trimming left V 3 bases short and J 6 bases short, with 12 bases between.

This clone has only a few counts. V usage is TRBV7-2 and J usage is TRBJ1-2; the D is unclear. Trimming cost V 5 bases and J 8 bases, with 9 bases left between them. The CDR3 contains 11 residues. Germline V CDR1 and CDR2: SGHTA, FQGNSA. CDR3 sequence (DNA): TGTGCCAGCAGCATTATGGAGGGCTACACCTTC. Residues: CASSIMEGYTF.

V gene TRBV10-3 combines with J gene TRBJ2-1; the D gene is possibly TRBD1 (7 bases). The germline V gene encodes CDR1 ENHRY and CDR2 SYGVKD. Between the trimmed V and J ends, which lost 5 bases and 6 bases, there was a span of 14 bases. The CDR3 extends over 14 amino acids. DNA for the CDR3: TGTGCCATCAGTCAGGGGGGACTTTCCAATGAGCAGTTCTTC. This translates into CAISQGGLSNEQFF.

The chain links TRBV9 to TRBJ2-1, with 12 bases identical to TRBD2. CDR3 size: 13 residues. Germline CDR1 is SGDLS and CDR2 is YYNGEE. V shed 6 bases and J 8 bases; nucleotides not matched to a gene: 3. CDR3 loop: CASTTSGSYEQFF. The CDR3 DNA is TGTGCCAGCACGACTAGCGGGAGTTATGAGCAGTTCTTC.

The genes are TRBV27 and TRBJ2-1, with D unresolved. The CDR3 covers 14 residues. Deletions cut 3 bases from V and 0 bases from J, with 6 bases between. The V gene's germline CDR1 is MNHEY and CDR2 SMNVEV (reference sequence). The DNA of the CDR3 is TGTGCCAGCAGTTTGCGGAGCTCCTACAATGAGCAGTTCTTC. Amino acid sequence: CASSLRSSYNEQFF.

This sequence joins TRBV5-4 and TRBJ2-1; 9 bases match TRBD2. The germline gives CDR1 SGHNT, CDR2 YYREEE (reference sequence). CDR3 length: 16 amino acids. The V segment lost 0 bases and the J segment 6 bases; nucleotides outside the gene matches: 7. In DNA, the CDR3 is TGTGCCAGCAGCTTGGCCCGTAGCGGGAGCCTCAATGAGCAGTTCTTC. Protein sequence: CASSLARSGSLNEQFF.

This clone is a singleton in its sample. The chain has TRBV6-5 and TRBJ1-1; tentatively, D is TRBD1 (5 bases). The V end was cut by 3 bases, the J end by 3 bases, with 11 bases between. The CDR3 sequence is 14 residues long. The germline gives CDR1 MNHEY, CDR2 SVGAGI. DNA of the CDR3: TGTGCCAGCAGTTATGAAATCAGGGACACTGAAGCTTTCTTT. It is translated as CASSYEIRDTEAFF.

Note on this clone: One junction end does not reproduce the germline sequence, and a read error may be involved. V gene TRBV11-3 combines with J gene TRBJ1-2; D possibly corresponds to TRBD1 (5 bases). Germline V lookup: CDR1 SGHNT, CDR2 YENEEA. The CDR3 contains 11 residues. DNA of the CDR3: TGTGCCAGCAGCTTAGGCCCGGACACCGTTTTC. Residues: CASSLGPDTVF.

The rearrangement joins TRBV9 to TRBJ2-3; TRBD2 matches at 11 bases. CDR3 length: 15 amino acids. Looked up from germline, CDR1 is SGDLS and CDR2 is YYNGEE. V lost 4 bases and J lost 4; bases outside the gene matches: 5. The CDR3 spells CASSQLAGEADTQYF. The DNA of the CDR3 is TGTGCCAGCAGCCAACTAGCGGGAGAGGCAGATACGCAGTATTTT.

For the CDR3, the DNA is TGTGCCAGCAGTGAAGGACTAGCGGGAGCAGATACGCAGTATTTT. Residues: CASSEGLAGADTQYF. The rearrangement links TRBV6-1 to TRBJ2-3; 12 bases match TRBD2. The germline CDR1 and CDR2 sequences are MNHNS and SASEGT. The ends lost 1 base at V and 4 bases at J; junction bases unmatched: 0. This CDR3 has 15 amino acids.

This clone was detected once. CDR3 loop: CAISEGARGNTIYF. The CDR3 coding sequence is TGTGCCATCAGTGAGGGGGCGAGGGGAAACACCATATATTTT. This sequence joins TRBV10-3 and TRBJ1-3, with a tentative D call TRBD1 (5 bases). The CDR3 totals 14 residues. Trimming removed 2 bases from V and 4 bases from J, with 9 bases in between. CDR1 and CDR2 from the germline V gene are ENHRY and SYGVKD.

V usage is TRBV18 and J usage is TRBJ2-3; 13 positions agree with TRBD2. The CDR3 length is 14 residues. Looked up from germline, CDR1 is KGHSH and CDR2 is LQKENI. J gave up 5 bases and V 5 bases, and 1 base lay outside the gene matches. The CDR3 is CASSGTSGEDTQYF. The CDR3 DNA reads TGTGCCAGCTCAGGGACTAGCGGGGAAGATACGCAGTATTTT.

The chain has TRBV11-3 and TRBJ1-1; a weak D match, TRBD1 (6 bases). Germline CDR1 is SGHNT and CDR2 is YENEEA. This CDR3 has 13 residues. Between the trimmed V and J ends, which lost 4 bases and 8 bases, there was a span of 14 bases. The CDR3 reads CASSSTDRSEAFF. The CDR3 DNA sequence: TGTGCCAGCAGCTCCACGGACAGATCGGAAGCTTTCTTT.

This chain joins TRBV29-1 and TRBJ2-1; 9 bases are a match to TRBD2. V trimming: 7 bases; J trimming: 5 bases; junction bases outside the gene matches: 9. This CDR3 has 14 amino acids. Germline-derived CDR1 and CDR2 are SQVTM and ANQGSEA. For the CDR3, the DNA is TGCAGCGCTTTTCCTAGCGGGGACAACAATGAGCAGTTCTTC. Protein sequence: CSAFPSGDNNEQFF.

The rearrangement uses TRBV5-5 and TRBJ1-1; TRBD1 is a possible D gene (5 bases). CDR1 SGHKS and CDR2 YYEKEE come from the germline V gene (reference sequence). V was cut by 2 bases and J by 0 bases, with 14 bases left in between. The CDR3 sequence is 16 residues long. CDR3 DNA sequence: TGTGCCAGCAGCTTAGGTGGGGGGTATTTGAACACTGAAGCTTTCTTT. Amino acid sequence: CASSLGGGYLNTEAFF. The full variable domain, in which reference TRBV5-5 and TRBJ1-1 provide the parts outside the CDR3, is DAGVTQSPTHLIKTRGQQVTLRCSPISGHKSVSWYQQVLGQGPQFIFQYYEKEERGRGNFPDRFSARQFPNYSSELNVNALLLGDSALYLCASSLGGGYLNTEAFFGQGTRLTVV.

The rearrangement uses TRBV2 and TRBJ1-2, with D maybe TRBD1 (6 bases). The CDR3 extends over 14 amino acids. The V and J ends lost 4 bases and 4 bases respectively, with 13 bases between them. The germline CDR1 and CDR2 sequences are SNHLY and FYNNEI. The DNA for the CDR3 is TGTGCCAGCAGTGTACCGGGACAAATCTATGGCTACACCTTC. It specifies CASSVPGQIYGYTF.

The chain carries TRBV9 and TRBJ2-1; 7 bases line up with TRBD2. Germline CDR1 reads SGDLS; CDR2 reads YYNGEE. J gave up 8 bases and V 4 bases, and 12 bases lay outside the gene matches. There are 15 residues in the CDR3. CDR3 amino acids: CASSPTLRGVDEQFF. The CDR3, as DNA: TGTGCCAGCAGCCCCACCCTCCGGGGGGTAGATGAGCAGTTCTTC.

This clone was observed at least ten times. The V call is TRBV6-6, the J call TRBJ1-1; unclear D gene. CDR3 length equals 13 residues. V dropped 0 bases and J dropped 7 bases, with 9 bases sitting between them. CDR1 MNHNY and CDR2 SVGAGI come from the germline V gene (reference sequence). The CDR3 DNA follows: TGTGCCAGCAGTTACTCAGATCTAATTGAAGCTTTCTTT. Translated: CASSYSDLIEAFF.

This clone was observed a handful of times. The V and J genes are TRBV11-2 and TRBJ1-2, with D perhaps TRBD1 (5 bases). CDR1 is SGHAT and CDR2 is FQNNGV in the germline V gene. V shed 6 bases and J shed 7 bases, with 18 bases lying between them. The CDR3 extends over 14 amino acids. The DNA for the CDR3 is TGTGCCAGCAGGCCAACTACGGGGGAGGGTGGCTACACCTTC. Translation gives CASRPTTGEGGYTF.

CDR3 residues: CASSGLGGTEAFF. In nucleotides, the CDR3 is TGCGCCAGCAGCGGCCTAGGGGGCACTGAAGCTTTCTTT. The chain recombines TRBV5-1 with TRBJ1-1; perhaps TRBD1 as D (6 bases). CDR3 length: 13 amino acids. The V gene lost 4 bases and the J gene lost 4 bases, with 11 bases spanning the gap. The germline V gene has CDR1 SGHRS and CDR2 YFSETQ.

This chain joins TRBV11-2 and TRBJ2-1, with TRBD2 matching over 8 bases. The junction had 5 bases not matched to a gene; V was cut back by 1 base and J by 6 bases. CDR1 SGHAT and CDR2 FQNNGV come from the germline V gene. The CDR3 length is 15 residues. CDR3 sequence: CASSLGLARANEQFF. Written as DNA, the CDR3 is TGTGCCAGCAGCTTAGGACTAGCGAGAGCCAATGAGCAGTTCTTC.

The V gene is TRBV21-1, the J gene TRBJ2-1; TRBD2, as called in the table, went unchecked against the DNA. TRBV21-1 corresponds to a pseudogene. The CDR3 has 14 amino acids. CDR3 region: CAGGTSGSDNEQFF. Written as DNA, the CDR3 is TGTGCCGGCGGGACTAGCGGGAGTGACAATGAGCAGTTCTTC.

The table lists this clone with a few counts. This chain connects TRBV5-4 to TRBJ2-5; maybe TRBD2 (5 bases). The CDR3 is 16 residues long. Looked up from germline, CDR1 is SGHNT and CDR2 is YYREEE (reference sequence). Trimming cost V 0 bases and J 0 bases, with 12 bases left between them. CDR3: CASSLVGGRDQETQYF. The DNA for the CDR3 is TGTGCCAGCAGCTTGGTTGGCGGGCGTGACCAAGAGACCCAGTACTTC. Full variable domain (remainder filled in from reference TRBV5-4 and TRBJ2-5): ETGVTQSPTHLIKTRGQQVTLRCSSQSGHNTVSWYQQALGQGPQFIFQYYREEENGRGNFPPRFSGLQFPNYSSELNVNALELDDSALYLCASSLVGGRDQETQYFGPGTRLLVL.

The chain uses TRBV11-1 and TRBJ2-7; perhaps TRBD1 as D (6 bases). Trimming stripped 3 bases from V and 7 bases from J, with 19 bases between. Germline V gene lookup returns CDR1 SGHAT and CDR2 FQDESV (reference sequence). The CDR3 length is 15 residues. As DNA, the CDR3 is TGTGCCAGCAGCTTGAGGGCCGGGACACCGGGGGAGCAGTACTTC. It encodes CASSLRAGTPGEQYF.